This T cell receptor (beta chain) is from a study of cytomegalovirus exposure and HLA in healthy donors. Study in general: From donors who were HLA-typed, an early data release held 65 million to 85 million unique TCRs.

Study observations and caveats: Highly shared variants forming one cluster were likely a sequencing artifact.

At the time of sampling, donors were nominally healthy, though unrecorded immune exposures were likely. This clone appeared a few times. Its antigen is not known. Use of 60 Vbeta and 13 Jbeta primers characterized the PCR. Assay: immunoSEQ multiplex PCR; the TCRdb copy retains only in-frame clones and omits some. In the table there are approximately 100,000 clones, 76% of which are singletons. The CDR3 length is 14 residues. CDR1 is ENHRY and CDR2 is SYGVKD in the germline V gene. The ends lost 7 bases at V and 2 bases at J; junction bases unmatched: 4. Material for sequencing was PBMCs. This sequence originates from a woman between 50 and 59 years old in good health and CMV-seropositive. The rearrangement links TRBV10-3 to TRBJ1-1, with 10 bases identical to TRBD1. The chain's CDR3 is CAIKGQGKNTEAFF. The CDR3 DNA reads as TGTGCCATCAAGGGACAGGGGAAAAACACTGAAGCTTTCTTT.